Given below is one T cell receptor (beta chain) in context. The antigen remains unidentified. This sample was included in a study of cytomegalovirus exposure and HLA in healthy donors. The study, taken as a whole, reports: Under in vitro conditions, three CMV-associated chains were confirmed as specific for CMV antigens. With DRB1 most and HLA-C fewest, TCR association rates differed between HLA loci in a later analysis.

This PCR relied on a set of 60 Vbeta primers and 13 Jbeta primers. Libraries were prepared by immunoSEQ multiplex PCR; TCRdb keeps only in-frame clonotypes and omits some of them. The repertoire consists of 90,000 to 120,000 clones, with more than 65% occurring once and the leading ten covering under 5%. Those who donated were healthy bone marrow donors. With 6 bases clipped from V and 0 bases from J, the junction kept 4 bases outside the gene matches. Germline CDR1 and CDR2: SNHLY and FYNNEI. The CDR3 spans 14 residues. The clonotype comes from a male donor in good health and CMV-seronegative. Sequenced sample: PBMCs. The rearrangement uses TRBV2 and TRBJ1-1, with TRBD1 matching 7 bases. The CDR3 loop reads CASRGQALNTEAFF. CDR3 sequence (DNA): TGTGCCAGCAGAGGACAGGCCCTGAACACTGAAGCTTTCTTT.